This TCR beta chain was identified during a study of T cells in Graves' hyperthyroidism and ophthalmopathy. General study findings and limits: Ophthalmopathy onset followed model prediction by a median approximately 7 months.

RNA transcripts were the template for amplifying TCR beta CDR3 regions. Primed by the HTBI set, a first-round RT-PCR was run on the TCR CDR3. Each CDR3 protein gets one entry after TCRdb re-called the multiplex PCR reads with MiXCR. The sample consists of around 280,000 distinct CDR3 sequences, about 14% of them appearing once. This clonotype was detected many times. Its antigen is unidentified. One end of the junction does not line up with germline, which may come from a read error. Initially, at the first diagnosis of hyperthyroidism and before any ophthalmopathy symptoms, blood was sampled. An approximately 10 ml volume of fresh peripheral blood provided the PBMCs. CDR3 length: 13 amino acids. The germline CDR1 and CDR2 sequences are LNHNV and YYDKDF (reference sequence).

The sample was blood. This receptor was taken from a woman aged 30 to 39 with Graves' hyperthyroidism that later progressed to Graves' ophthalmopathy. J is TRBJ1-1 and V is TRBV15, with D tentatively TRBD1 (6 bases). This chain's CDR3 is CATSGEWDTIAFF. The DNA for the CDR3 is TGTGCCACCAGCGGAGAATGGGACACGATCGCTTTCTTT.